One T cell receptor beta chain is described in this entry. This clonotype was detected many times. This clone's antigen is unknown. Base-call qualities are not available, and no considerably larger clone is one nucleotide away. Libraries were prepared through RACE. Sequencing took place on a NextSeq 500. During library preparation, unique molecular identifiers were attached to individual cDNA molecules so that TCRs could be counted quantitatively and reproducibly. Concerning the study's data processing: A median of about 87,000 TCRs per sample was observed, with a range of about 20,000 to 700,000. The Decombinator software suite was used to annotate the V, J and CDR3 of the TCR reads. For the PS versus PT1 abundance plots, all samples were subsampled to the same number of TCRs (28,000). TCRs were defined as expanded if absent before sensitization and observed at least eight times at the 2-week time point. Starting from the raw public reads, TCRdb applied fastp trimming at Q25, assembled clones with MiXCR and retained in-frame beta chains. Every CDR3 protein is listed once, alongside the most common genes and DNA of its rows. TCRdb, not the authors, supplied the V and J calls. The sample data list around 130,000 distinct CDR3 sequences, and about 9% of these were observed just once. 1.5% to 2% of the sample rests with the top ten.

The entry originates in a study of human T cells and chemical hapten exposure (dated by TCRdb to about 2021). A note on the overall study: Libraries were combined into a pool for sequencing, and differences in TCR yield between samples came mainly from small differences in library volumes within the pool. Each blood RNA sample was used to sequence both TCR alpha and TCR beta chains. This study followed changes in the peripheral blood TCR repertoire in vivo during primary and secondary sensitization of alopecia patients to the hapten diphenylcyclopropenone (DPC).

General conclusions and limits of the study: DPC sensitization did not change the number of TCRs with a frequency above 1 in 1000, and there was no evidence of changes in global repertoire structure. Repeated subsampling changed both the strength of the expansion versus patch-test correlation and the threshold at which that correlation became significant.

Interpreted using the paper, the time point label stands for: healthy volunteer bleed at 2 weeks. Total RNA was extracted from unfractionated whole blood that had been collected in Tempus Blood RNA tubes. About 5 healthy volunteers served as TCR sequencing controls and were bled at day 0, 2 weeks and 6 weeks. The junction carries 8 bases between V and J, which are trimmed by 6 bases and 5 bases respectively. From cysteine to phenylalanine, the CDR3 is 12 amino acids long. CDR3 DNA only is kept here, 36 bases in frame from base 1. The germline V gene encodes CDR1 LNHDA and CDR2 SQIVND (reference sequence).

The sequenced sample was whole blood. This chain joins TRBV19 to TRBJ2-1, with no reliable assignment of the D segment. This clonotype was sampled from a male donor in good health. Some clones in this sample may be carry-over from other donors' samples. Here is the DNA: TGTGCCAGTAGGGACGGCCACAATGAGCAGTTCTTC. It is translated as CASRDGHNEQFF.